This TCR beta chain was documented in a study of regulatory T cells in long-lasting Graves disease. At the level of the study: Persistent Graves' disease denoted over 5 years of antithyroid drugs plus positive TSH receptor antibodies. The study's findings and limits: Sampling was limited to peripheral blood rather than thyroid tissue.

The V gene's germline CDR1 is MDHEN and CDR2 SYDVKM. The CDR3 is made up of 14 amino acids. V trimming: 8 bases; J trimming: 5 bases; junction bases outside the gene matches: 3. There are many counts of this clonotype. Its antigen remains unidentified. CDR3 regions were amplified by Arm-PCR using iRepertoire HTBI primers to build TCR beta libraries. TCRdb re-analysed the multiplex PCR reads in MiXCR, keeping a single row per CDR3 protein. The data contain roughly 400,000 distinct CDR3 sequences, around 20% of them singletons. This sample's time point: persistent/refractory GD, antithyroid drugs over 5 years with positive TRAb. Researchers made the TCR library from RNA that was extracted from PBMCs. EDTA tubes received about 9.6 milliliters of drawn peripheral blood.

The receptor's source is a female donor with Graves disease. The chain joins TRBV28 to TRBJ2-3, with 14 nucleotides matching TRBD2. The input for sequencing was peripheral blood mononuclear cells (PBMCs), taken when the disease was refractory, from a patient treated with antithyroid drugs. The CDR3 sequence: CASRLAGGIDTQYF. CDR3 coding DNA: TGTGCCAGCCGACTAGCGGGAGGGATAGATACGCAGTATTTT.